The clone carrying this T cell receptor (beta chain) appeared a few times. Its cognate antigen is unknown. Exclusion of a patient followed from autoimmune disease history or systemic immunosuppression. The data stem from a study of OX40 agonist ivuxolimab in advanced cancers. Turning to the study itself: Eligibility rules accepted prior anti-PD-1, anti-PD-L1 or anti-CTLA-4 therapy, and roughly 40% had some. Overall study findings and caveats: In CD8+ T cells, expanded clones were on average more numerous than in CD4+.

The CDR3 loop spans 18 amino acids. The germline V gene has CDR1 SGDLS and CDR2 YYNGEE. Trimming removed 4 bases from V and 0 bases from J, with 20 bases in between. Measured with immunoSEQ multiplex PCR; TCRdb has only the in-frame clones, and not every one. This sample carries roughly 23,000 clones, 84% of them seen once, and the ten largest clones take around 13%. The V and J genes are TRBV9 and TRBJ1-5; a weak D match, TRBD1 (5 bases). This specimen consisted of CD4+ or CD8+ T cells sorted from blood, obtained in a trial of the OX40 agonist ivuxolimab. The TCR was taken from an adult with an advanced solid tumor such as melanoma, head and neck, liver or kidney cancer. The CDR3 reads CASSPTDQGGGSNQPQHF. The CDR3 bases are TGTGCCAGCAGCCCTACTGACCAAGGTGGGGGTAGCAATCAGCCCCAGCATTTT.